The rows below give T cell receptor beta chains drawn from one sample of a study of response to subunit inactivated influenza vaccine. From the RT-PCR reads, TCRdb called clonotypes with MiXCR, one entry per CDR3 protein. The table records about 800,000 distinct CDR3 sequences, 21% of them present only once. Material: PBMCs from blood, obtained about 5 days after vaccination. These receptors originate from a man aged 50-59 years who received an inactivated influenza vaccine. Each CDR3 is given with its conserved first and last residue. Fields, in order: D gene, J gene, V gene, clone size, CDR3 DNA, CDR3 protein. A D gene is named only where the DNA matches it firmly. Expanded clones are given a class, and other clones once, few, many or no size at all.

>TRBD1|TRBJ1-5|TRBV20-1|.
TGCAGTGCTTCATCGACAGGGTTTAATCAGCCCCAGCATTTT
CSASSTGFNQPQHF
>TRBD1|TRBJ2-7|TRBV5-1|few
TGCGCCAGCAGCCCGCGCCGGGACAGGGGGCTGTACGAGCAGTACTTC
CASSPRRDRGLYEQYF
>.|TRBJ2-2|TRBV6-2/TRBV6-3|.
TGTGCCAGCAGGCCGGAAACCCTAGGGTCCCCGAACACCGGGGAGCTGTTTTTT
CASRPETLGSPNTGELFF
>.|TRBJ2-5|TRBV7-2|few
TGTGCCAGCAGCTTAGTTCCCCAGACCCAGTACTTC
CASSLVPQTQYF
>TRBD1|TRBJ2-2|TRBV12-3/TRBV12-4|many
TGTGCCAGCAGTAAGGACAGGGGGTTCACCGGGGAGCTGTTTTTT
CASSKDRGFTGELFF
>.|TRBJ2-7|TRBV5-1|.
TGCGCCAGCAGCTTGGCAAATGGTGGGGCCTACGAGCAGTACTTC
CASSLANGGAYEQYF
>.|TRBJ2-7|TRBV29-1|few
TGCAGCGCCATTGGCACAGACTACGAGCAGTACTTC
CSAIGTDYEQYF
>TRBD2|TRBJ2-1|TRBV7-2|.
TGTGCCAGCAGTAAACTAGCGGGGCGTTACAATGAGCAGTTCTTC
CASSKLAGRYNEQFF
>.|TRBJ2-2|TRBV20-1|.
TGCAGTGCCAAATGGGACCCCGGGGAGCTGTTTTTT
CSAKWDPGELFF
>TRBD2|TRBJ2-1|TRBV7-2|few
TGTGCCAGCAGCCCGGGGACTAGCGAGTTCTTC
CASSPGTSEFF
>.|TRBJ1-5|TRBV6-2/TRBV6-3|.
TGTGCCAGCAGTTACGGCCCACATCAGCCCCAGCATTTT
CASSYGPHQPQHF
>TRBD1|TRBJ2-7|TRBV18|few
TGTGCCAGCTCACCACGGCTCGGACAGGGCGAAGAGCAGTACTTC
CASSPRLGQGEEQYF
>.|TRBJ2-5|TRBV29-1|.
TGCAGCGTTGTCCGACTAGTCCAAGAGACCCAGTACTTC
CSVVRLVQETQYF
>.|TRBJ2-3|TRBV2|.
TGTGCCAGTAATCCCGGACAGCCAGCAGATACGCAGTATTTT
CASNPGQPADTQYF
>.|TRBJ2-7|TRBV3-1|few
TGTGCCAGCAGTCTTGGACCTGGGGCGATCTACGAGCAGTACTTC
CASSLGPGAIYEQYF
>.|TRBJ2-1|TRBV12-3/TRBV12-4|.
TGTGCCAGCAGTTTTCTAGCGAATAGCTCCTACAATGAGCAGTTCTTC
CASSFLANSSYNEQFF
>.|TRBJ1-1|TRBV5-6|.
TGTGCCAGCAGCCGTCTGACAGCACGGGACACTGAAGCTTTCTTT
CASSRLTARDTEAFF
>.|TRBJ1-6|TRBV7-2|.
TGTGCCAGCAGCTTACAGAATAATTCACCCCTCCACTTT
CASSLQNNSPLHF
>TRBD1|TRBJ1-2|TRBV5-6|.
TGTGCCAGCAGCTGGGGGACAGGGTTCGGGACCTTC
CASSWGTGFGTF
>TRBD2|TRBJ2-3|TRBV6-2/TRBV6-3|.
TGTGCCAGCAGTTATAAAATTTCGGCTAGCGGGAATATCCGCACAGATACGCAGTATTTT
CASSYKISASGNIRTDTQYF
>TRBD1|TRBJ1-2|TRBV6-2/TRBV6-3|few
TGTGCCAGCAGAACGACAGGGGACTATGGCTACACCTTC
CASRTTGDYGYTF
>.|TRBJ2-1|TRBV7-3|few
TGTGCCAGCAGCTTAAGGTGGGAGCAGTTCTTC
CASSLRWEQFF
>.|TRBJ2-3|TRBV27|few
TGTGCCACCAGGGGCTGGGGTAGTCCAGATACGCAGTATTTT
CATRGWGSPDTQYF
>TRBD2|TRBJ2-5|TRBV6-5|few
TGTGCCAGCGTTCTAGCGGGGAAAGAGACCCAGTACTTC
CASVLAGKETQYF
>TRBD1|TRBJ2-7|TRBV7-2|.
TGTGCCAGCAGCTTCGCCGGGACAGGGGCTTACTACGAGCAGTACTTC
CASSFAGTGAYYEQYF
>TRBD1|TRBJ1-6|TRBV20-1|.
TGCAGTGCTCCCAGGACAGGGGGATATTCACCCCTCCACTTT
CSAPRTGGYSPLHF
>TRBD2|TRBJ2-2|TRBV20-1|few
TGCAGTGCTAGAGATATAGCGGGATATATCTCCGGGGAGCTGTTTTTT
CSARDIAGYISGELFF
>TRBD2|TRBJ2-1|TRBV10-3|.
TGTGCCATCAGGGATGCGGGAGCATCCAATGAGCAGTTCTTC
CAIRDAGASNEQFF
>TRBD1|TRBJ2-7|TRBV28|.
TGTGCCAGCAGTTCGCCGGGACAGGGGACATACGAGCAGTACTTC
CASSSPGQGTYEQYF
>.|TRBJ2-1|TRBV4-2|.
TGTGCCAGCAGCCAACCCCTTCAGCGTAAAAGCTCCTACAATGAGCAGTTCTTC
CASSQPLQRKSSYNEQFF
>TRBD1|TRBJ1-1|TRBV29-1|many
TGCAGCGTGGTAGGACAGGCAATGAACACTGAAGCTTTCTTT
CSVVGQAMNTEAFF
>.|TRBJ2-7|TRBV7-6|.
TGTGCCAGCAGTTCTAGGGAGTCCCACGAGCAGTACTTC
CASSSRESHEQYF
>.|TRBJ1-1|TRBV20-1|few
TGCAGTGCTACACAACCGGGGCTGAACACTGAAGCTTTCTTT
CSATQPGLNTEAFF
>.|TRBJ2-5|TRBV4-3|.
TGCGCCAGCAGCCTGGGCAAAGGGGAGACCCAGTACTTC
CASSLGKGETQYF
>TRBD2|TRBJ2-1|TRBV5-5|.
TGTGCCAGCAGCTGGCAACTAGCGGGGGGTTGGAATGAGCAGTTCTTC
CASSWQLAGGWNEQFF
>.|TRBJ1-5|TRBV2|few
TGTGCCAGCAGTGAAACAGGACGACGCAATCAGCCCCAGCATTTT
CASSETGRRNQPQHF
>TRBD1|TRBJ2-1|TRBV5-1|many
TGCGCCAGCAGCGGGGACAGGAGCTCCTACAATGAGCAGTTCTTC
CASSGDRSSYNEQFF
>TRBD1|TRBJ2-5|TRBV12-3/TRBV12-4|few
TGTGCCAGCAGAGGAGGGACAGGGGGCAGGGAGACCCAGTACTTC
CASRGGTGGRETQYF
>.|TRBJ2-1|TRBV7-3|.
TGTGCCAGCAGAGAAGGGGTAAGCTCCTACAATGAGCAGTTCTTC
CASREGVSSYNEQFF
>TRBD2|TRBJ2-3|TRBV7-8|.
TGTGCCAGCAGTTCTTTTCTAGCGGCGACAGATACGCAGTATTTT
CASSSFLAATDTQYF
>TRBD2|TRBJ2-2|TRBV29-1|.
TGCAGCGTGGGGTATACGGGAGGGGGGACCGGGGAGCTGTTTTTT
CSVGYTGGGTGELFF
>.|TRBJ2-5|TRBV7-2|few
TGTGCCAGCAGCTCTCGGACACGGGGGACCCAGTACTTC
CASSSRTRGTQYF
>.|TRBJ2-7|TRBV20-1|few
TGCAGTGCTCGGAACCGGGACAAATACGAGCAGTACTTC
CSARNRDKYEQYF
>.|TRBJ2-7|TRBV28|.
TGTGCCAGCGGGACGGTGGCCTACGAGCAGTACTTC
CASGTVAYEQYF
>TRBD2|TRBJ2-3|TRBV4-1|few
TGCGCCAGCAGCCACCCTAGCGGGGGGCTACATACGCAGTATTTT
CASSHPSGGLHTQYF
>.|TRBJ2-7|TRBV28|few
TGTGCCAGCAGACCGTACAACGAGGGGACGCACCGAAGATCCTACGAGCAGTACTTC
CASRPYNEGTHRRSYEQYF
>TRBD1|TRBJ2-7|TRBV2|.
TGTGCCAGCAGGACAGGGGAATCCTACGAGCAGTACTTC
CASRTGESYEQYF
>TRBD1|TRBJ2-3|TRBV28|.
TGTGCCAGCAGTTCCATGGGACAGGGGGTAGATACGCAGTATTTT
CASSSMGQGVDTQYF
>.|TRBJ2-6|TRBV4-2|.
TGTGCCAGCAGCCAAGGAGGGCGAGGGGCCAACGTCCTGACTTTC
CASSQGGRGANVLTF